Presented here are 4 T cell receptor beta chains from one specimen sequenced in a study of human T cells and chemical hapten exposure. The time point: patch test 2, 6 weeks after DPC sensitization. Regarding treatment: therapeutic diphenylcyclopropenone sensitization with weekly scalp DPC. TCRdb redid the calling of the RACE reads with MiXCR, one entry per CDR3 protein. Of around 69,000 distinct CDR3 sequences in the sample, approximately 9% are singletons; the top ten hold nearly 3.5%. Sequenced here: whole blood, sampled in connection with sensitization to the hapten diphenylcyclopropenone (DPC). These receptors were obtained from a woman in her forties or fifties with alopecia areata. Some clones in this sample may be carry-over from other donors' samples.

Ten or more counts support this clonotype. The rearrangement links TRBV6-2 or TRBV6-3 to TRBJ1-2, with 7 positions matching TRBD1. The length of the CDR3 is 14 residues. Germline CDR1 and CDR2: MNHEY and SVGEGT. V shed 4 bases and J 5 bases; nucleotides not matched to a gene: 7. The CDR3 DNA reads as TGTGCCAGCAGTTTCCCGGCAGGGGGATATGGCTACACCTTC. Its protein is CASSFPAGGYGYTF.

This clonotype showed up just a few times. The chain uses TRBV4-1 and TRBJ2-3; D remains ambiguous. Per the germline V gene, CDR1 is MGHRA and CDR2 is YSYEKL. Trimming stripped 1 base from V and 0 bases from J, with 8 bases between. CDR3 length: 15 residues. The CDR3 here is CASSQVQSSTDTQYF. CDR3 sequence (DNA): TGCGCCAGCAGCCAAGTGCAGTCTAGCACAGATACGCAGTATTTT.

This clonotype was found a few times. In DNA, the CDR3 is TGTGCCAGCACGCAGTCCCGGGACAGGGCGAGAGAGCAGTACTTC. Protein sequence: CASTQSRDRAREQYF. The chain is built from TRBV27 and TRBJ2-7; 9 bases are a match to TRBD1. The CDR3 extends over 15 amino acids. After removal of 7 bases from V and 7 bases from J, the junction contained 14 bases not matched to a gene. Germline V gene lookup returns CDR1 MNHEY and CDR2 SMNVEV (reference sequence).

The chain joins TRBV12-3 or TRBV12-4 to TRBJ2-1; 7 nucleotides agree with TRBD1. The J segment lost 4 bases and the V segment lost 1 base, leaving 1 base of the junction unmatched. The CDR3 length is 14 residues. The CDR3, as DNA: TGTGCCAGCAGTTTAGAGACAGGGTACAATGAGCAGTTCTTC. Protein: CASSLETGYNEQFF.